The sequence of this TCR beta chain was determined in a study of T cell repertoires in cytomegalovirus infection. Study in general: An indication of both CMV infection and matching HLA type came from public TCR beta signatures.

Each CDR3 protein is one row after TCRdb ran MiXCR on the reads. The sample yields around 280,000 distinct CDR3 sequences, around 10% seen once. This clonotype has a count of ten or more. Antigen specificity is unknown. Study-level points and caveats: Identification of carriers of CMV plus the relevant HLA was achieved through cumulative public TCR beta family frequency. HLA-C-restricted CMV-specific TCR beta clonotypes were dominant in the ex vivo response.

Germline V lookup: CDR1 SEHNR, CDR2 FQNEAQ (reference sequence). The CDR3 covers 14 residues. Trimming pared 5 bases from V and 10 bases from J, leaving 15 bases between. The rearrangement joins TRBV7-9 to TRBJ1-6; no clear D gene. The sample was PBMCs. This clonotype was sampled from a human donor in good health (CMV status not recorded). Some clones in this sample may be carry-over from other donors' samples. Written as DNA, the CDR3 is TGTGCCAGCAGCGTAGGAGGGCCGGGGTCACCCCTCCACTTT. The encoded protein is CASSVGGPGSPLHF.